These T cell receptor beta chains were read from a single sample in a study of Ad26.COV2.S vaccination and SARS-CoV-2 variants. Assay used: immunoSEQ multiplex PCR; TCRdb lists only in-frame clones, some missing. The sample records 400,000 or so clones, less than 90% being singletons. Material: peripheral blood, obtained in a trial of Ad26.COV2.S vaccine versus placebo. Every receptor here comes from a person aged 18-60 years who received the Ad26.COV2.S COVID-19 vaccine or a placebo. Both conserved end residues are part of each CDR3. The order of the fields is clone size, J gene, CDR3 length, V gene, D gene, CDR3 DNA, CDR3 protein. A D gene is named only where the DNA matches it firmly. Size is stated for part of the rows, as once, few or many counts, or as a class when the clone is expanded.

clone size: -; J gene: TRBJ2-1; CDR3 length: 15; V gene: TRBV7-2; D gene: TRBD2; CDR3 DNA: TGTGCCAGCAGCCGCGGGGGGGCCGAATCCGATGAGCAGTTCTTC; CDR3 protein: CASSRGGAESDEQFF
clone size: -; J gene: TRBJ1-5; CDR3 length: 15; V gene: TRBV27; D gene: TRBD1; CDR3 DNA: TGTGCCAGCAGTCTCCGACAGGGACCCAATCAGCCCCAGCATTTT; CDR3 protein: CASSLRQGPNQPQHF
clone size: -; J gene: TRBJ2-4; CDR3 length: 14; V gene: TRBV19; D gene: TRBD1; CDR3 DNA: TGTGCCAGTATAGGGACAGGGGAGGAAAACATTCAGTACTTC; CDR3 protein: CASIGTGEENIQYF
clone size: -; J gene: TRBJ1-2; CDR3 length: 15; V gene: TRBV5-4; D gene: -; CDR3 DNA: TGTGCCAGCAGCTTCGCCCCAGGGACTAACTATGGCTACACCTTC; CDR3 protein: CASSFAPGTNYGYTF
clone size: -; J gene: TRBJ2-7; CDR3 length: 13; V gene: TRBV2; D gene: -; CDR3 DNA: TGTGCCAGCAGACCAACAGGGTTGTACGAGCAGTACTTC; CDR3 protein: CASRPTGLYEQYF
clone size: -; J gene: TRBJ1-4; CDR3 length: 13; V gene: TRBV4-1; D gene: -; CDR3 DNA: TGCGCCAGCAGCCACCTATTACGAGAAAAACTGTTTTTT; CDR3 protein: CASSHLLREKLFF
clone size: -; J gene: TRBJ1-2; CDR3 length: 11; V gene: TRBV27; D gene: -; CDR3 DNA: TGTGCCAGCAGTTTGAGGCGGGGCTACACCTTC; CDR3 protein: CASSLRRGYTF
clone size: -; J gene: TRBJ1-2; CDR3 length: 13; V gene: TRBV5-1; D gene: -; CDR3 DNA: TGCGCCAGCAGCGCGGGACGGCTCAGAGGCTACACCTTC; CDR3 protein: CASSAGRLRGYTF
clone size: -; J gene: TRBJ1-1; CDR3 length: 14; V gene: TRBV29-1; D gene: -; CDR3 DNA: TGCAGCGTTGAAAGACAGCTTATGAACACTGAAGCTTTCTTT; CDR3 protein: CSVERQLMNTEAFF
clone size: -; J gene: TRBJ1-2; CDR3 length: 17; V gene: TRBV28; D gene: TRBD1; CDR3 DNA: TGTGCCAGCAGTCTATTAAGAGGCGGACAGGGAGACTATGGCTACACCTTC; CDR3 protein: CASSLLRGGQGDYGYTF
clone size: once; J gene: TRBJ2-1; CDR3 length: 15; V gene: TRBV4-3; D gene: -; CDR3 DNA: TGCGCCAGCAGCCAGTCCGGGGGCTGGGACAATGAGCAGTTCTTC; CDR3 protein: CASSQSGGWDNEQFF
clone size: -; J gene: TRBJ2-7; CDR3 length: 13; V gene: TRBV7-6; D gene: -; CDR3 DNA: TGTGCCAGCAGCTTAGATCCAGCCTACGAGCAGTACTTC; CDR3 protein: CASSLDPAYEQYF
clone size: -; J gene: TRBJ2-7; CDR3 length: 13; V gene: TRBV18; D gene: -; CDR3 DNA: TGTGCCAGCTCACCAACAGAATCCTACGAGCAGTACTTC; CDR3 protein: CASSPTESYEQYF
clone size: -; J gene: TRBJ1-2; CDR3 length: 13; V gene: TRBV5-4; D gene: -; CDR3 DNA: TGTGCCAGCAGCTCCGGACAGAACTATGGCTACACCTTC; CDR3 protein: CASSSGQNYGYTF
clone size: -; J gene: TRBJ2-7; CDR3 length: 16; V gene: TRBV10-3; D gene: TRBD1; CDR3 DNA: TGTGCCATCAGCGCCTACGCTTGGGACAGCGACTACGAGCAGTACTTC; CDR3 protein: CAISAYAWDSDYEQYF
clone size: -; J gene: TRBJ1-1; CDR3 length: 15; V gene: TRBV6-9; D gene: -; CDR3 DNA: TGTGCCCGCCGTCATCGCCTGGGATGGAACACTGAAGCTTTCTTT; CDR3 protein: CARRHRLGWNTEAFF
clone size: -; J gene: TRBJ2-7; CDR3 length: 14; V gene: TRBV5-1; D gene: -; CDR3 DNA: TGCGCCAGCAGCTTGGTCGATAATAGCTACGAGCAGTACTTC; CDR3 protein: CASSLVDNSYEQYF
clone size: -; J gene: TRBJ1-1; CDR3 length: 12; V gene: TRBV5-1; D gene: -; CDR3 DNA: TGCGCCAGCAGCTTGAAGGGAACTGAAGCTTTCTTT; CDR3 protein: CASSLKGTEAFF
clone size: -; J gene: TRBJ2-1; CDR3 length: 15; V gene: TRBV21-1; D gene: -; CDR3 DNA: TGTGCCAGCAGCAAAGGGGGGGGAGGTCGGAATGAGCAGTTCTTC; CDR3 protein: CASSKGGGGRNEQFF
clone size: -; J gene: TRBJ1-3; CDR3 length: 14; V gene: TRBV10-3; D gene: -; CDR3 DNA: TGTGCCACCAACCCCAGGGAGATTGGAAACACCATATATTTT; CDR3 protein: CATNPREIGNTIYF
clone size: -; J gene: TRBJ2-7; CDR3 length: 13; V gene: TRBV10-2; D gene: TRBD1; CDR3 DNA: TGCGCCAGCAACATGGGACAGAACTACGAGCAGTACTTC; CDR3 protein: CASNMGQNYEQYF
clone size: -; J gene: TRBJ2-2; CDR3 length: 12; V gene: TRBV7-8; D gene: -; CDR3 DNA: TGTGCCAGCAGCCGCTCTAACGGGGAGCTGTTTTTT; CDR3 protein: CASSRSNGELFF
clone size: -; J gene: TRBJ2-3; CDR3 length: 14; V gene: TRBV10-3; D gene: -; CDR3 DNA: TGTGCCACCCGAAGGGAAGAGGACACAGATACGCAGTATTTT; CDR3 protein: CATRREEDTDTQYF
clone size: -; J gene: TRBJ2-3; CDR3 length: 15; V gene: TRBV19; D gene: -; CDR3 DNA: TGTGCCAGTAGTATCTCCCAGGGAGCAGCGGTTACGCAGTATTTT; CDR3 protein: CASSISQGAAVTQYF
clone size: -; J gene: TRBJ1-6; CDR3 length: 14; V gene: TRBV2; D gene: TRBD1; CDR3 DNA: TGTGCCAGCAGTGTTGGGACAGTTAATTCACCCCTCCACTTT; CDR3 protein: CASSVGTVNSPLHF
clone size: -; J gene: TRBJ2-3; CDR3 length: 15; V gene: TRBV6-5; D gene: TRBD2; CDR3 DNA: TGTGCCAGCAGCAAGACTAGCGGGGAGACAGATACGCAGTATTTT; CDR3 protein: CASSKTSGETDTQYF
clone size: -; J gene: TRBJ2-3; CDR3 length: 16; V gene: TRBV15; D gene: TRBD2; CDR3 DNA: TGTGCCACCAGCAGAGTCTGGACGGGGGGGAGAGATACGCAGTATTTT; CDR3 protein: CATSRVWTGGRDTQYF